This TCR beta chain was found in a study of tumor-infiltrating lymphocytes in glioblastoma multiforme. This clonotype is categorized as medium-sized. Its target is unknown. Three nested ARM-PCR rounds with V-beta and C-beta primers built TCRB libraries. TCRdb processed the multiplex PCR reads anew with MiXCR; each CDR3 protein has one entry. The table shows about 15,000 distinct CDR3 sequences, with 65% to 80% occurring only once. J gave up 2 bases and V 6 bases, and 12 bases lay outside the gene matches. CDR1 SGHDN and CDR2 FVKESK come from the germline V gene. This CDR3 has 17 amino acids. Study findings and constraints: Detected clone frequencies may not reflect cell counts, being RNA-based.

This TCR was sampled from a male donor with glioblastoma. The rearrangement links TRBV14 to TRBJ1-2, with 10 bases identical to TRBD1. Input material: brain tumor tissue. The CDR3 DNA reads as TGTGCCAGCAGTTACTTTCCTCCGGGACAGGGGAACTATGGCTACACCTTC. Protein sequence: CASSYFPPGQGNYGYTF.